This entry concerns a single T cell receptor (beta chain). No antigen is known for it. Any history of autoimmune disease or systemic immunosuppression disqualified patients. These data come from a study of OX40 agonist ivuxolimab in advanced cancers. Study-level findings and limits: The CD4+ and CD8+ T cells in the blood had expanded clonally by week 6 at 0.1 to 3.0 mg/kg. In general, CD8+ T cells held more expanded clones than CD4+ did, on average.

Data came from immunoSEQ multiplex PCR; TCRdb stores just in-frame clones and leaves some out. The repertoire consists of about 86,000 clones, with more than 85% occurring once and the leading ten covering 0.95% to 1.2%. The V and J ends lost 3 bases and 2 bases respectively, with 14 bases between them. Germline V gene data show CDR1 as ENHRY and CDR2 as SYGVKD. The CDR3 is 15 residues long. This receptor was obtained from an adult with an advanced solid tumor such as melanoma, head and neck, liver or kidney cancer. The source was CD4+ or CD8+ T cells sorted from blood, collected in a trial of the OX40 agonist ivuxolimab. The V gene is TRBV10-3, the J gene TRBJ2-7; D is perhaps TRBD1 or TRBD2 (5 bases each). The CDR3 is CAISEGEGRPYEQYF. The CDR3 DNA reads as TGTGCCATCAGTGAAGGCGAGGGGCGACCCTACGAGCAGTACTTC.